These 14 T cell receptor beta chains came from one sample sequenced in a study of patients and donors after allogeneic stem cell transplantation. TCRdb re-called the RT-PCR reads through MiXCR, storing one row per CDR3 protein. Of about 200,000 distinct CDR3 sequences detected, around two fifths appear once; the ten largest clones hold about 35%. Sequenced: blood, either unsorted or a sorted T cell fraction (not recorded which). Every receptor here comes from a human donor who was either an allogeneic HSCT recipient or a stem cell or donor lymphocyte infusion donor (not recorded which). It is not recorded whose cells these are; they may come from a transplant donor.

Only one count was recorded for this clonotype. V and J are TRBV7-2 and TRBJ1-4, with D perhaps matching TRBD1 (6 bases). The CDR3 is made up of 15 amino acids. Germline-derived CDR1 and CDR2 are SGHTA and FQGNSA. The DNA of the CDR3 is TGTGCGTCCGCCTTCGGGGGCCCCACTGGGGAAAAACTGTTTTTT. Translating it yields CASAFGGPTGEKLFF.

This chain's CDR3 is CASSPWTRSGEQYF. In nucleotides, the CDR3 is TGTGCCAGCAGCCCCTGGACTCGAAGTGGCGAGCAGTACTTC. The chain is built from TRBV7-9 and TRBJ2-7; perhaps TRBD2 as D (5 bases). V was cut by 5 bases and J by 6 bases, with 17 bases left in between. Germline V gene lookup returns CDR1 SEHNR and CDR2 FQNEAQ (reference sequence). The CDR3 totals 14 residues. Drawing the rest from reference TRBV7-9 and TRBJ2-7, the complete variable domain is DTGVSQNPRHKITKRGQNVTFRCDPISEHNRLYWYRQTLGQGPEFLTYFQNEAQLEKSRLLSDRFSAERPKGSFSTLEIQRTEQGDSAMYLCASSPWTRSGEQYFGPGTRLTVT.

The chain carries TRBV19 and TRBJ2-1; tentatively, D is TRBD2 (6 bases). CDR1 and CDR2 from the germline V gene are LNHDA and SQIVND (reference sequence). The V and J ends lost 7 bases and 5 bases respectively, with 15 bases between them. CDR3 length equals 14 residues. CDR3 region: CASTFLGRNNEQFF. For the CDR3, the DNA is TGTGCCAGTACGTTTCTCGGGAGAAACAATGAGCAGTTCTTC. The full variable domain, in which reference TRBV19 and TRBJ2-1 provide the parts outside the CDR3, is DGGITQSPKYLFRKEGQNVTLSCEQNLNHDAMYWYRQDPGQGLRLIYYSQIVNDFQKGDIAEGYSVSREKKESFPLTVTSAQKNPTAFYLCASTFLGRNNEQFFGPGTRLTVL.

The chain combines TRBV29-1 with TRBJ1-1; 8 bases are shared with TRBD1. V dropped 0 bases and J dropped 4; count of bases not matched to a gene: 7. Per germline, CDR1 SQVTM and CDR2 ANQGSEA. This CDR3 is built from 15 residues. The CDR3 nucleotides read TGCAGCGTTGAAGACCCCTGGACAGGGAGCACTGAAGCTTTCTTT. This codes for CSVEDPWTGSTEAFF. Complete variable domain (other parts from reference TRBV29-1 and TRBJ1-1): SAVISQKPSRDICQRGTSLTIQCQVDSQVTMMFWYRQQPGQSLTLIATANQGSEATYESGFVIDKFPISRPNLTFSTLTVSNMSPEDSSIYLCSVEDPWTGSTEAFFGQGTRLTVV.

The rearrangement links TRBV12-3 or TRBV12-4 to TRBJ2-5; 7 bases fit TRBD2. The CDR3 totals 14 residues. V shed 4 bases and J 1 base; nucleotides not matched to a gene: 3. Written as DNA, the CDR3 is TGTGCCAGCAGTTGGCGGGGGACCCAAGAGACCCAGTACTTC. As protein: CASSWRGTQETQYF.

This clonotype was seen more than once but under ten times. The gene calls are TRBV5-8 and TRBJ2-5; D is unclear. The CDR3 is 14 residues long. Germline V gene sequence: CDR1 SGHTS, CDR2 YDEGEE. The V gene lost 3 bases and the J gene lost 2 bases, with 11 bases spanning the gap. The CDR3 here is CASSWKGRQETQYF. Here the CDR3 DNA reads TGTGCCAGCAGCTGGAAGGGCCGTCAAGAGACCCAGTACTTC. The full variable domain, in which reference TRBV5-8 and TRBJ2-5 provide the parts outside the CDR3, is EAGVTQSPTHLIKTRGQQATLRCSPISGHTSVYWYQQALGLGLQFLLWYDEGEERNRGNFPPRFSGRQFPNYSSELNVNALELEDSALYLCASSWKGRQETQYFGPGTRLLVL.

The J gene is TRBJ2-2, the V gene TRBV11-2; no firm D call. Trimming cost V 5 bases and J 3 bases, with 13 bases left between them. This CDR3 is built from 15 residues. Germline V lookup: CDR1 SGHAT, CDR2 FQNNGV. The CDR3 nucleotides are TGTGCCAGCAGCCTCGGTGACCGTCACACCGGGGAGCTGTTTTTT. This sequence encodes CASSLGDRHTGELFF.

In its sample, this clonotype was seen a few times. J is TRBJ2-2 and V is TRBV4-1; D not certain. The CDR3 has 15 amino acids. Per the germline V gene, CDR1 is MGHRA and CDR2 is YSYEKL. V was pared by 0 bases and J by 5 bases, with 10 bases between. The CDR3 bases are TGCGCCAGCAGCCAAGAGACGAGAAGGACCGGGGAGCTGTTTTTT. It yields the protein CASSQETRRTGELFF.

This chain joins TRBV29-1 and TRBJ2-5, with 7 bases that match TRBD1. From germline, CDR1 is SQVTM and CDR2 ANQGSEA. CDR3 length: 12 residues. The V gene end was trimmed by 6 bases and the J gene end by 2 bases; junction bases not matched to a gene: 3. The CDR3 sequence: CSVTGLQETQYF. As DNA, the CDR3 is TGCAGCGTGACAGGGCTTCAAGAGACCCAGTACTTC. The complete variable domain, with remaining parts taken from reference TRBV29-1 and TRBJ2-5, reads SAVISQKPSRDICQRGTSLTIQCQVDSQVTMMFWYRQQPGQSLTLIATANQGSEATYESGFVIDKFPISRPNLTFSTLTVSNMSPEDSSIYLCSVTGLQETQYFGPGTRLLVL.

In this sample, this clonotype turned up a few times. The chain couples TRBV5-1 to TRBJ2-5, with 11 bases identical to TRBD2. Germline trimming cut 2 bases from V and 4 bases from J; bases unmatched to any gene: 4. This CDR3 has 15 amino acids. Germline CDR1 SGHRS, CDR2 YFSETQ. The CDR3 is CASSFKLAGVETQYF. CDR3 DNA sequence: TGCGCCAGCAGCTTTAAACTAGCGGGGGTAGAGACCCAGTACTTC.

The J gene is TRBJ2-1, the V gene TRBV7-8, with D uncertain. The ends were cut back, 2 bases at V and 6 bases at J, with 5 bases in the middle. This CDR3 is built from 12 residues. Germline V gene sequence: CDR1 SGHVS, CDR2 FQNEAQ. CDR3 DNA: TGTGCCAGCAGCTTAACTTTCAATGAGCAGTTCTTC. Translation: CASSLTFNEQFF.

The sample holds a few counts of this clonotype. V usage is TRBV7-2 and J usage is TRBJ1-1; 9 bases line up with TRBD1. Unmatched junction bases numbered 15, after V lost 7 bases and J lost 3 bases. CDR1 is SGHTA and CDR2 is FQGNSA in the germline V gene. The CDR3 totals 17 residues. The CDR3 here is CASNSKGTGSGDTEAFF. CDR3 in DNA: TGTGCCAGCAACTCAAAGGGGACAGGGTCTGGAGACACTGAAGCTTTCTTT.

This chain connects TRBV24-1 to TRBJ2-1; TRBD2 is a possible D gene (5 bases). From germline, CDR1 is KGHDR and CDR2 SFDVKD. V was trimmed by 4 bases and J by 9 bases, leaving 15 bases between them. This CDR3 is 14 amino acids long. CDR3 region: CATSDPGVAGEQFF. CDR3 coding DNA: TGTGCCACCAGTGACCCCGGGGTAGCTGGTGAGCAGTTCTTC.

This chain links TRBV5-1 with TRBJ2-7; D uncertain. V was shortened by 2 bases and J by 0 bases, with 12 bases between the two germline ends. Germline CDR1 SGHRS, CDR2 YFSETQ. The CDR3 is 15 amino acids. CDR3 sequence: CASSLSGLSSYEQYF. The CDR3 coding sequence is TGCGCCAGCAGCTTATCAGGCTTGAGCTCCTACGAGCAGTACTTC.